A selection of T cell receptor beta chains follows, all from one sample in a study of radiotherapy plus CTLA-4 blockade in lung cancer. Sequencing used immunoSEQ multiplex PCR; TCRdb keeps in-frame clones, though not all of them. The repertoire consists of around 82,000 clones, with under 90% occurring once and the leading ten covering approximately 0.8%. Source: peripheral blood, taken from a patient treated with radiotherapy plus ipilimumab. These receptors all come from a human donor with non-small cell lung cancer who had stable disease on radiotherapy plus ipilimumab. Each CDR3 is given with its conserved first and last residue. The D gene is left open where the match is weak. For some rows the clone size is stated as once, few or many, or as a class when expanded; others skip it.

clone size | J gene | D gene | V gene | CDR3 protein | CDR3 DNA
- | TRBJ2-1 | - | TRBV10-1 | CASSGGGGPYNEQFF | TGCGCCAGCAGTGGTGGAGGGGGCCCCTACAATGAGCAGTTCTTC
- | TRBJ2-4 | TRBD2 | TRBV28 | CASSHPSGTSGGGAKNIQYF | TGTGCCAGCAGTCACCCCTCCGGGACTAGCGGAGGGGGGGCCAAAAACATTCAGTACTTC
- | TRBJ2-3 | - | TRBV18 | CASSPQQGRDTQYF | TGTGCCAGCTCACCGCAGCAGGGTCGGGATACGCAGTATTTT
- | TRBJ1-1 | - | TRBV6-5 | CASSYYPGTPNTEAFF | TGTGCCAGCAGTTACTACCCCGGGACCCCGAACACTGAAGCTTTCTTT
- | TRBJ2-7 | TRBD2 | TRBV7-2 | CASSVTLAGKSYEQYF | TGTGCCAGCAGCGTAACACTAGCGGGCAAATCCTACGAGCAGTACTTC
- | TRBJ2-7 | - | TRBV5-6 | CASSLGLGFGYEQYF | TGTGCCAGCAGCTTGGGACTCGGGTTTGGTTACGAGCAGTACTTC
- | TRBJ2-7 | - | TRBV18 | CASSPGPWEQYF | TGTGCCAGCTCACCAGGGCCCTGGGAGCAGTACTTC
few | TRBJ2-1 | - | TRBV6-5 | CASSYSEAPNEQFF | TGTGCCAGCAGTTACTCTGAGGCACCTAATGAGCAGTTCTTC
- | TRBJ2-6 | - | TRBV6-4 | CASSLTGRSGANVLTF | TGTGCCAGCAGCTTGACAGGGAGGAGTGGGGCCAACGTCCTGACTTTC
- | TRBJ2-5 | TRBD2 | TRBV13 | CASSLLAGGPSETQYF | TGTGCCAGCAGCTTACTAGCGGGAGGGCCCTCGGAGACCCAGTACTTC
- | TRBJ2-2 | TRBD1 | TRBV5-1 | CASTGGDDTGELFF | TGCGCCAGTACAGGGGGCGATGACACCGGGGAGCTGTTTTTT
- | TRBJ1-5 | TRBD1 | TRBV6-1 | CAGRQGLNQPQHF | TGTGCCGGTCGACAGGGTCTCAATCAGCCCCAGCATTTT
- | TRBJ1-5 | TRBD1 | TRBV14 | CASSQDRVQPQHF | TGTGCCAGCAGCCAGGACAGGGTTCAGCCCCAGCATTTT
once | TRBJ2-2 | TRBD2 | TRBV18 | CASSVTSGRASSTGELFF | TGTGCCAGCTCAGTGACTAGCGGGAGGGCCTCGAGCACCGGGGAGCTGTTTTTT
- | TRBJ2-7 | TRBD2 | TRBV9 | CASSAQASGRGFSYEQYF | TGTGCCAGCAGCGCTCAAGCTAGCGGGAGGGGGTTCTCCTACGAGCAGTACTTC
few | TRBJ2-7 | - | TRBV9 | CASSLDGMRDEQYF | TGTGCCAGCAGCCTGGACGGGATGAGGGACGAGCAGTACTTC
once | TRBJ1-3 | - | TRBV7-3 | CASSLGTTGSGNTIYF | TGTGCCAGCAGCTTAGGGACCACTGGCTCTGGAAACACCATATATTTT
- | TRBJ2-3 | TRBD1 | TRBV5-8 | CASRLDRGLADTQYF | TGTGCCAGCAGACTCGACAGGGGGCTGGCAGATACGCAGTATTTT
- | TRBJ2-5 | - | TRBV11-2 | CASSLVLSTVQETQYF | TGTGCCAGCAGCTTAGTTCTTTCGACAGTCCAAGAGACCCAGTACTTC
- | TRBJ2-3 | TRBD2 | TRBV6-4 | CASSDQLAGDVDTQYF | TGTGCCAGCAGTGATCAGTTAGCGGGAGATGTGGATACGCAGTATTTT
few | TRBJ2-3 | - | TRBV5-5 | CASSLGHRTDTQYF | TGTGCCAGCAGCTTGGGACACCGCACAGATACGCAGTATTTT
- | TRBJ2-1 | TRBD2 | TRBV10-3 | CAISESAASGSSYNEQFF | TGTGCCATCAGTGAGTCGGCGGCTAGCGGGTCCTCCTACAATGAGCAGTTCTTC
- | TRBJ1-4 | - | TRBV6-5 | CASSSSRGLAEKLFF | TGTGCCAGCAGTTCGTCCAGGGGTTTAGCGGAAAAACTGTTTTTT
- | TRBJ1-1 | - | TRBV9 | CASSPEGTKSGTDTEAFF | TGTGCCAGCAGCCCCGAGGGGACGAAGAGCGGTACGGACACTGAAGCTTTCTTT
- | TRBJ2-1 | - | TRBV14 | CASSQVLGNEQFF | TGTGCCAGCAGCCAAGTATTAGGCAATGAGCAGTTCTTC
- | TRBJ2-2 | - | TRBV6-5 | CASRLGTAGELFF | TGTGCCAGCAGATTAGGGACGGCCGGGGAGCTGTTTTTT
- | TRBJ1-2 | TRBD1 | TRBV28 | CASSLGQGYGYTF | TGTGCCAGCAGTTTGGGACAGGGCTATGGCTACACCTTC
- | TRBJ1-5 | TRBD1 | TRBV9 | CASSVGTGDQPQHF | TGTGCCAGCAGCGTAGGGACAGGGGATCAGCCCCAGCATTTT
once | TRBJ1-6 | - | TRBV2 | CASRDGQFGISPLHF | TGTGCCAGCAGGGACGGACAGTTCGGAATTTCACCCCTCCACTTT
- | TRBJ1-1 | - | TRBV30 | CAWSVLIMNTEAFF | TGTGCCTGGAGTGTACTCATAATGAACACTGAAGCTTTCTTT
- | TRBJ2-1 | - | TRBV6-1 | CASARAESYEQFF | TGTGCCAGCGCCCGGGCAGAGTCCTATGAGCAGTTCTTC
- | TRBJ2-7 | TRBD2 | TRBV6-9 | CAGTPAGGSYEQYF | TGTGCCGGGACCCCAGCGGGAGGTTCTTACGAGCAGTACTTC
- | TRBJ2-1 | TRBD2 | TRBV27 | CASSQLAGAGNEQFF | TGTGCCAGCAGCCAACTAGCGGGGGCCGGTAATGAGCAGTTCTTC
- | TRBJ1-2 | - | TRBV5-6 | CASSLHGGYYGYTF | TGTGCCAGCAGCCTCCACGGGGGGTACTATGGCTACACCTTC
few | TRBJ2-7 | - | TRBV10-3 | CAISEGRSSYEQYF | TGTGCCATCAGTGAGGGGCGGAGCTCCTACGAGCAGTACTTC
- | TRBJ1-1 | TRBD1 | TRBV18 | CASSLGGDTEAFF | TGTGCCAGCTCCCTAGGGGGCGACACTGAAGCTTTCTTT
- | TRBJ2-3 | TRBD1 | TRBV7-6 | CASRQGASRTDTQYF | TGTGCCAGCAGACAGGGGGCATCACGGACAGATACGCAGTATTTT
- | TRBJ2-3 | - | TRBV7-7 | CASSLRGSGTDTQYF | TGTGCTAGCAGCTTACGGGGGAGTGGCACAGATACGCAGTATTTT
- | TRBJ1-4 | - | TRBV5-1 | CASSLAAATNEKLFF | TGCGCCAGCAGCTTGGCCGCTGCAACTAATGAAAAACTGTTTTTT
- | TRBJ2-2 | - | TRBV6-4 | CASSVGGPTGELFF | TGTGCCAGCAGTGTAGGGGGTCCCACCGGGGAGCTGTTTTTT
- | TRBJ2-1 | TRBD2 | TRBV5-6 | CASSIGLAANEQFF | TGTGCCAGCAGCATCGGACTAGCTGCCAATGAGCAGTTCTTC
few | TRBJ1-6 | - | TRBV18 | CASSRVSGSDSPLHF | TGTGCCAGCTCACGGGTGTCCGGTTCCGATTCACCCCTCCACTTT
- | TRBJ2-1 | TRBD1 | TRBV5-1 | CASSSQTGGSYNEQFF | TGCGCCAGCAGCTCCCAGACAGGGGGCTCCTACAATGAGCAGTTCTTC
- | TRBJ1-4 | - | TRBV7-9 | CASRPPNRAGNEKLFF | TGTGCCAGCAGACCCCCCAACAGGGCTGGTAATGAAAAACTGTTTTTT
- | TRBJ2-2 | - | TRBV9 | CASSVGGTGELFF | TGTGCCAGCAGCGTGGGGGGAACCGGGGAGCTGTTTTTT
- | TRBJ1-1 | - | TRBV15 | CATSKKGVSTEAFF | TGTGCCACCAGCAAAAAAGGGGTATCCACTGAAGCTTTCTTT
- | TRBJ1-2 | TRBD1 | TRBV11-2 | CASSVSGQGTGYTF | TGTGCCAGCAGCGTATCGGGACAGGGGACGGGCTACACCTTC
- | TRBJ1-2 | - | TRBV7-9 | CASSLVDLYGYTF | TGTGCCAGCAGCTTGGTCGACCTCTATGGCTACACCTTC
- | TRBJ2-7 | - | TRBV14 | CASSPLFGGRYEQYF | TGTGCCAGCAGCCCGCTTTTTGGGGGTAGGTACGAGCAGTACTTC
- | TRBJ2-5 | - | TRBV19 | CASAGTPQRETQYF | TGTGCCAGTGCCGGGACCCCCCAACGGGAGACCCAGTACTTC
- | TRBJ2-5 | - | TRBV10-3 | CAISTAQETQYF | TGTGCCATCAGTACAGCTCAAGAGACCCAGTACTTC
- | TRBJ1-2 | - | TRBV28 | CASSFRTINGYTF | TGTGCCAGCAGTTTCCGGACAATTAATGGCTACACCTTC